The following is a TCR beta chain sequence with its context. These data originate in a study of cytomegalovirus exposure and HLA in healthy donors. Vbeta (60) and Jbeta (13) primers were used in the PCR. Sequenced by immunoSEQ multiplex PCR; TCRdb stores in-frame clones only, minus some. Among roughly 150,000 clones, around 65% were seen once, and the ten largest hold about 3%. The sequencing sample was made of PBMCs. This receptor was obtained from a woman in her twenties or thirties in good health and CMV-seropositive.

The chain's CDR3 is CASSFYFASGQSYNEQFF. In DNA form, the CDR3 reads TGTGCCAGCAGTTTTTATTTTGCTAGCGGGCAATCCTACAATGAGCAGTTCTTC. The rearrangement uses TRBV27 and TRBJ2-1; TRBD2 matches 8 bases. This CDR3 region has 18 residues. Germline V gene data show CDR1 as MNHEY and CDR2 as SMNVEV (reference sequence). The J segment lost 1 base and the V segment lost 3 bases, leaving 11 bases of the junction unmatched.